Below, 21 T cell receptor beta chains from the same sample are listed, as sequenced in a study of cytomegalovirus exposure and HLA in healthy donors. The table came from immunoSEQ multiplex PCR; TCRdb's copy has only in-frame clones and leaves some out. The table lists fewer than 80,000 clones, 96% of them singletons. The source material was PBMCs. These receptors came from a woman between 18 and 29 years old in good health and CMV-seropositive.

The chain couples TRBV28 to TRBJ2-7, with TRBD2 matching over 9 bases. CDR1 is MDHEN and CDR2 is SYDVKM in the germline V gene. The CDR3 length is 17 residues. The V gene end was trimmed by 1 base and the J gene end by 6 bases; junction bases not matched to a gene: 13. The CDR3 sequence is CASSLFFWREGRGEQYF. The DNA for the CDR3 is TGTGCCAGCAGTTTATTCTTCTGGCGGGAGGGCCGGGGCGAGCAGTACTTC.

In its sample, this clone was seen once. The chain employs TRBV6-1 and TRBJ2-7; possibly TRBD1 for D (5 bases). The CDR3 contains 14 residues. V was cut by 4 bases and J by 3 bases, with 13 bases left in between. Germline CDR1 reads MNHNS; CDR2 reads SASEGT. Here the CDR3 reads CASSADSFNYEQYF. The CDR3 DNA reads TGTGCCAGCAGTGCAGACAGCTTTAACTACGAGCAGTACTTC.

V and J are TRBV29-1 and TRBJ2-3, with TRBD2 identical over 10 bases. This CDR3 contains 14 residues. J lost 5 bases, V lost 7 bases, and 9 bases had no gene match. Germline V CDR1 and CDR2: SQVTM, ANQGSEA. CDR3 sequence reads: CSARTSGKEDTQYF. The CDR3 nucleotides read TGCAGCGCCCGGACTAGCGGCAAAGAAGATACGCAGTATTTT.

V and J are TRBV25-1 and TRBJ2-7; D possibly corresponds to TRBD2 (5 bases). Germline loops: CDR1 MGHDK, CDR2 SYGVNS. The CDR3 sequence is 11 residues long. The ends were cut back, 8 bases at V and 7 bases at J, with 12 bases in the middle. CDR3 in amino acids: CASGRLNEQYF. The DNA of the CDR3 is TGTGCCAGCGGCCGACTAAATGAGCAGTACTTC.

CDR3 bases: TGTGCCAGCTCACCATCCGGACAGGGGGGAAACACCATATATTTT. Translating it yields CASSPSGQGGNTIYF. This rearrangement joins TRBV18 to TRBJ1-3; 9 bases map to TRBD1. The V gene's germline CDR1 is KGHSH and CDR2 LQKENI. Trimming removed 2 bases from V and 4 bases from J; junction bases left unmatched: 3. This CDR3 has 15 residues.

This rearrangement joins TRBV5-4 to TRBJ2-5; possible D gene TRBD2, 6 bases. The CDR3 loop spans 14 amino acids. CDR1 and CDR2 (germline): SGHNT, YYREEE (reference sequence). Trimming took off 4 bases at V and 4 bases at J, with 14 bases between the two ends. CDR3 DNA sequence: TGTGCCAGCAGCGCCCCTAGCGAAGGAGAGACCCAGTACTTC. Protein product: CASSAPSEGETQYF.

The chain couples TRBV6-5 to TRBJ2-3; 7 bases align to TRBD1. The V gene end was trimmed by 8 bases and the J gene end by 1 base; junction bases not matched to a gene: 0. The V gene's germline CDR1 is MNHEY and CDR2 SVGAGI. There are 12 residues in the CDR3. In nucleotides, the CDR3 is TGTGCCAGCGGACAGGGCACAGATACGCAGTATTTT. Translated, it gives CASGQGTDTQYF.

CDR3 sequence (DNA): TGTGCCAGCAGCTTAAACGCCCCCCGGGGAAGCACAGATACGCAGTATTTT. Protein product: CASSLNAPRGSTDTQYF. The chain links TRBV7-3 to TRBJ2-3, with D maybe TRBD2 (5 bases). The V end was cut by 1 base, the J end by 0 bases, with 14 bases between. This CDR3 comprises 17 residues. From germline, CDR1 is SGHTA and CDR2 FQGTGA.

This clone was picked up one time. The chain has TRBV7-8 and TRBJ2-5; possible D gene TRBD2, 5 bases. V lost 1 base and J lost 5, with 20 bases in between. This CDR3 is built from 17 residues. Germline V gene lookup returns CDR1 SGHVS and CDR2 FQNEAQ. The CDR3: CASSLDPPGRRGETQYF. The DNA of the CDR3 is TGTGCCAGCAGCTTAGACCCCCCTGGCCGGCGAGGGGAGACCCAGTACTTC.

The rearrangement uses TRBV15 and TRBJ2-7; D is unresolved. Germline CDR1 reads LNHNV; CDR2 reads YYDKDF (reference sequence). This CDR3 is built from 13 residues. V was trimmed by 5 bases and J by 3 bases, leaving 11 bases between them. Here the CDR3 DNA reads TGTGCCACCAGCCATGCGGCGGACTACGAGCAGTACTTC. Translated, it gives CATSHAADYEQYF.

The chain uses TRBV7-3 and TRBJ1-5; weak D call: TRBD1 (5 bases). Germline CDR1 is SGHTA and CDR2 is FQGTGA. The CDR3 extends over 12 amino acids. The ends were cut back, 7 bases at V and 6 bases at J, with 10 bases in the middle. As DNA, the CDR3 is TGTGCCAGCACCGGGAGGGGTCAGCCCCAGCATTTT. Protein sequence: CASTGRGQPQHF.

The chain recombines TRBV28 with TRBJ2-7; possible D gene TRBD2, 5 bases. The V gene lost 2 bases and the J gene lost 0 bases, with 11 bases spanning the gap. This CDR3 region has 15 residues. The germline V gene has CDR1 MDHEN and CDR2 SYDVKM. The CDR3 sequence is CASSLLAGASYEQYF. The CDR3 DNA is TGTGCCAGCAGTTTACTGGCGGGTGCCTCCTACGAGCAGTACTTC.

This chain connects TRBV13 to TRBJ2-4; 9 nucleotides line up with TRBD2. This CDR3 has 15 amino acids. Germline V gene sequence: CDR1 PRHDT, CDR2 FYEKMQ (reference sequence). The ends lost 8 bases at V and 0 bases at J; junction bases unmatched: 5. The DNA for the CDR3 is TGTGCCAGCTCGGGACTAGCAGAAGCCAAAAACATTCAGTACTTC. It encodes CASSGLAEAKNIQYF.

The chain combines TRBV19 with TRBJ1-2; 8 positions match TRBD1. The J segment lost 6 bases and the V segment lost 6 bases, leaving 12 bases of the junction unmatched. The CDR3 length is 15 residues. Germline CDR1 and CDR2: LNHDA and SQIVND (reference sequence). In DNA, the CDR3 is TGTGCCAGTAGCCCCCGAGACAGGGGTGTTGATGGCTACACCTTC. Translating gives CASSPRDRGVDGYTF.

The V gene is TRBV28, the J gene TRBJ1-5; D is ambiguous. The CDR3 consists of 16 residues. Germline lookup yields CDR1 MDHEN and CDR2 SYDVKM. V shed 0 bases and J shed 3 bases, with 12 bases lying between them. CDR3: CASSLWVPENNQPQHF. CDR3 nucleotide sequence: TGTGCCAGCAGTTTATGGGTCCCAGAAAACAATCAGCCCCAGCATTTT.

V is TRBV19 and J is TRBJ1-2; D might be TRBD1 (6 bases). The V gene's germline CDR1 is LNHDA and CDR2 SQIVND (reference sequence). Trimming took 0 bases from V and 4 from J, leaving 15 bases between them. There are 16 residues in the CDR3. CDR3 sequence: CASSIEQGRRVYGYTF. The CDR3 nucleotides read TGTGCCAGTAGTATAGAACAGGGACGGCGCGTCTATGGCTACACCTTC.

CDR3 protein: CASSFGGPADYEQYF. CDR3 bases: TGTGCCAGCAGCTTTGGCGGGCCGGCTGACTACGAGCAGTACTTC. The J gene is TRBJ2-7, the V gene TRBV7-9; TRBD2 is a possible D gene (5 bases). V lost 3 bases and J 3 bases, leaving 15 bases between the germline ends. Germline CDR1 reads SEHNR; CDR2 reads FQNEAQ (reference sequence). There are 15 residues in the CDR3. Full variable domain (outside the CDR3, taken from reference TRBV7-9 and TRBJ2-7): DTGVSQNPRHKITKRGQNVTFRCDPISEHNRLYWYRQTLGQGPEFLTYFQNEAQLEKSRLLSDRFSAERPKGSFSTLEIQRTEQGDSAMYLCASSFGGPADYEQYFGPGTRLTVT.

The rearrangement uses TRBV25-1 and TRBJ2-1; 13 bases align to TRBD2. V dropped 6 bases and J dropped 8; count of bases not matched to a gene: 16. Per the germline V gene, CDR1 is MGHDK and CDR2 is SYGVNS. The CDR3 extends over 18 amino acids. The chain's CDR3 is CASSAGPGTSGTSYEQFF. The CDR3 nucleotides are TGTGCCAGCAGCGCCGGGCCCGGGACTAGCGGGACGAGCTATGAGCAGTTCTTC. Full variable domain (rest looked up from reference TRBV25-1 and TRBJ2-1): EADIYQTPRYLVIGTGKKITLECSQTMGHDKMYWYQQDPGMELHLIHYSYGVNSTEKGDLSSESTVSRIRTEHFPLTLESARPSHTSQYLCASSAGPGTSGTSYEQFFGPGTRLTVL.

CDR3 DNA sequence: TGCAGTGCTAGTTTAGTGAGTGAGCAGTACTTC. This translates into CSASLVSEQYF. The J gene is TRBJ2-7, the V gene TRBV20-1; D is unresolved. The V gene's germline CDR1 is DFQATT and CDR2 SNEGSKA (reference sequence). Trimming left V 3 bases short and J 7 bases short, with 10 bases between. The CDR3 sequence is 11 residues long.

This chain links TRBV4-2 with TRBJ1-4, with TRBD1 matching 12 bases. Germline V gives CDR1 LGHNA, CDR2 YNFKEQ. The CDR3 contains 16 residues. After removal of 0 bases from V and 8 bases from J, the junction contained 4 bases not matched to a gene. CDR3 DNA: TGTGCCAGCAGCCAAGATATAGGGACAGGGGGCGAAAAACTGTTTTTT. It is translated as CASSQDIGTGGEKLFF.

V and J are TRBV29-1 and TRBJ2-2, with unresolved D. Per germline, CDR1 SQVTM and CDR2 ANQGSEA. The CDR3 is 13 amino acids. Trimming cost V 4 bases and J 2 bases, with 8 bases left between them. The CDR3 DNA is TGCAGCGTTGGTCACCTAAACACCGGGGAGCTGTTTTTT. This sequence encodes CSVGHLNTGELFF.